This TCR beta chain was observed in a study of T cell changes during pregnancy in multiple sclerosis. The CDR3 length is 13 residues. After removal of 8 bases from V and 4 bases from J, the junction contained 6 bases not matched to a gene. Germline lookup yields CDR1 MGHDK and CDR2 SYGVNS. Measured with immunoSEQ multiplex PCR; TCRdb has only the in-frame clones, and not every one. The table lists 35,000 to 50,000 clones, roughly 84% of them singletons. This TCR came from a female donor with multiple sclerosis, enrolled in a pregnancy study. Here the sequenced sample was CD4+ T cells from peripheral blood mononuclear cells, taken before pregnancy. The chain couples TRBV25-1 to TRBJ1-2, with TRBD1 matching 8 bases. CDR3 nucleotides: TGTGCCAGCGAGATACAGGGGGGCTATGGCTACACCTTC. It translates to CASEIQGGYGYTF.